Reported below is one TCR beta chain. Its antigen is as yet unknown. A single base separates this from a much larger clone, so it may be a read error. CD8+CD4-CCR7+CD45RA+ cells were sorted as naive CD8 T cells. In TCRdb, the PCR reads were re-called with MiXCR into one record per CDR3 protein. The data contain a few hundred thousand distinct CDR3 sequences, around 21% of them seen just once; the ten biggest clones take up about 0.8%. This CDR3 has 12 residues. Trimming cost V 5 bases and J 7 bases, with 8 bases left between them. Germline loops: CDR1 KGHSH, CDR2 LQKENI. This record comes from a study of molecular identifiers for immune sequencing clone quantification. About the study: Naive CD8 RNA (around 20,000 or 100,000 cells) was divided into five aliquots, with four sequenced.

General study points: Jurkat TCR RNA from one cell was spiked into around 1 million naive cells, and it was reportedly detectable there. In naive cells, under 1% of molecules belonged to clones above 20 RNA copies, against over 97% in effector cells.

The TCR was taken from a human donor in good health. Some libraries in this study had Jurkat cell RNA spiked in. Sequenced input: naive CD8+ T cells from blood, with Jurkat cell RNA spiked in. Subset: FACS-sorted CD8+CD4-CCR7+CD45RA+ naive T cells. The chain employs TRBV18 and TRBJ1-4; D is uncertain. The chain's CDR3 is CASSYMGEKLFF. CDR3 DNA sequence: TGTGCCAGCTCATACATGGGTGAAAAACTGTTTTTT.